This T cell receptor beta chain derives from a study of siplizumab effects on memory and regulatory T cells. Measured with immunoSEQ multiplex PCR; TCRdb has only the in-frame clones, and not every one. Here the sample spans some 9,000 clones, approximately 70% being singletons. This clone appeared a single time. Germline CDR1 is SGDLS and CDR2 is YYNGEE. The CDR3 totals 15 residues. Trimming stripped 1 base from V and 4 bases from J, with 13 bases between. Source material: effector memory CD8+ T cells sorted from blood. Subset described: unstimulated CD8+ effector memory T cells. The chain has TRBV9 and TRBJ2-3; TRBD2 might be the D (7 bases). The receptor's source is a human donor in good health. The CDR3 sequence: CASSVLGGAPDTQYF. In DNA form, the CDR3 reads TGTGCCAGCAGCGTACTGGGGGGGGCCCCAGATACGCAGTATTTT.